A selection of T cell receptor beta chains follows, all from one sample in a study of cytomegalovirus exposure and HLA in healthy donors. The data were produced by immunoSEQ multiplex PCR, yet TCRdb's version contains in-frame clones alone and is incomplete. The sample lists under 200,000 clones, 84% occurring once. Sequencing was performed on PBMCs. The receptors originated from a boy aged 2 to 10 in good health and CMV-seronegative. CDR3s include the opening cysteine and the closing phenylalanine or tryptophan. D genes are given only for firm matches. Size values are once, few and many counts, or a class for expanded clones, and some rows have none.

j_gene: TRBJ2-7
v_gene: TRBV27
d_gene: NA
abundance: once
CDR3aa: CASSVWTGDSYEQYF
CDR3nt: TGTGCCAGCAGTGTTTGGACGGGAGACTCCTACGAGCAGTACTTC

j_gene: TRBJ2-1
v_gene: TRBV6-6
d_gene: TRBD2
abundance: NA
CDR3aa: CASSPGLAYEQFF
CDR3nt: TGTGCCAGCAGCCCCGGACTAGCGTATGAGCAGTTCTTC

j_gene: TRBJ1-2
v_gene: TRBV5-1
d_gene: TRBD1
abundance: NA
CDR3aa: CASSSSTGEGYTF
CDR3nt: TGCGCCAGCAGCTCGTCCACAGGGGAAGGCTACACCTTC

j_gene: TRBJ2-5
v_gene: TRBV27
d_gene: TRBD1
abundance: NA
CDR3aa: CASSLQGTAQETQYF
CDR3nt: TGTGCCAGCAGTTTACAGGGGACAGCTCAAGAGACCCAGTACTTC

j_gene: TRBJ2-5
v_gene: TRBV2
d_gene: NA
abundance: NA
CDR3aa: CASIQGNQETQYF
CDR3nt: TGTGCCAGCATTCAGGGGAACCAAGAGACCCAGTACTTC

j_gene: TRBJ1-2
v_gene: TRBV15
d_gene: NA
abundance: NA
CDR3aa: CATSRDKGYGYTF
CDR3nt: TGTGCCACCAGCAGAGATAAGGGGTACGGCTACACCTTC

j_gene: TRBJ2-2
v_gene: TRBV30
d_gene: TRBD1
abundance: once
CDR3aa: CAWSEYLGTGGNTGELFF
CDR3nt: TGTGCCTGGAGTGAATACCTCGGGACAGGGGGCAACACCGGGGAGCTGTTTTTT

j_gene: TRBJ1-2
v_gene: TRBV29-1
d_gene: NA
abundance: NA
CDR3aa: CSVEYAAGDNYGYTF
CDR3nt: TGCAGCGTTGAATATGCCGCAGGGGATAACTATGGCTACACCTTC

j_gene: TRBJ2-5
v_gene: TRBV10-2
d_gene: TRBD2
abundance: NA
CDR3aa: CASSETGLAGVETQYF
CDR3nt: TGCGCCAGCAGTGAGACCGGACTAGCGGGAGTGGAGACCCAGTACTTC

j_gene: TRBJ1-4
v_gene: TRBV19
d_gene: NA
abundance: NA
CDR3aa: CASSLQTAEEKLFF
CDR3nt: TGTGCCAGTAGTCTCCAGACAGCAGAGGAAAAACTGTTTTTT

j_gene: TRBJ2-5
v_gene: TRBV27
d_gene: NA
abundance: NA
CDR3aa: CASSFVGMGKEETQYF
CDR3nt: TGTGCCAGCAGTTTTGTCGGGATGGGTAAGGAGGAGACCCAGTACTTC

j_gene: TRBJ1-1
v_gene: TRBV19
d_gene: NA
abundance: NA
CDR3aa: CASSRGQLNTEAFF
CDR3nt: TGTGCCAGTTCCCGTGGACAGTTGAACACTGAAGCTTTCTTT

j_gene: TRBJ2-7
v_gene: TRBV2
d_gene: NA
abundance: few
CDR3aa: CASSEVQGSDEQYF
CDR3nt: TGTGCCAGCAGTGAGGTTCAGGGGTCCGACGAGCAGTACTTC

j_gene: TRBJ2-5
v_gene: TRBV10-2
d_gene: NA
abundance: NA
CDR3aa: CASSRQIGETQYF
CDR3nt: TGCGCCAGCAGTCGACAGATAGGGGAGACCCAGTACTTC

j_gene: TRBJ2-2
v_gene: TRBV4-1
d_gene: TRBD2
abundance: NA
CDR3aa: CASSHQRGPGLADQNTGELFF
CDR3nt: TGCGCCAGCAGCCACCAGAGGGGTCCCGGGCTAGCGGATCAGAACACCGGGGAGCTGTTTTTT

j_gene: TRBJ1-4
v_gene: TRBV6-1
d_gene: NA
abundance: NA
CDR3aa: CASSERVGGREKLFF
CDR3nt: TGTGCCAGCAGTGAACGCGTCGGGGGAAGGGAAAAACTGTTTTTT

j_gene: TRBJ2-7
v_gene: TRBV7-9
d_gene: NA
abundance: NA
CDR3aa: CASRGGERPYF
CDR3nt: TGTGCCAGCAGGGGAGGTGAGCGTCCTTACTTC

j_gene: TRBJ1-2
v_gene: TRBV9
d_gene: TRBD1
abundance: NA
CDR3aa: CASSERTGGGYGYTF
CDR3nt: TGTGCCAGCAGCGAGAGGACAGGGGGTGGGTATGGCTACACCTTC

j_gene: TRBJ1-5
v_gene: TRBV7-2
d_gene: NA
abundance: NA
CDR3aa: CASSIYLGRGGNQPQHF
CDR3nt: TGTGCCAGCAGCATCTACCTGGGGAGGGGAGGTAATCAGCCCCAGCATTTT

j_gene: TRBJ2-2
v_gene: TRBV7-2
d_gene: TRBD1
abundance: NA
CDR3aa: CASSPQGSTGELFF
CDR3nt: TGTGCCAGCAGCCCACAGGGGTCCACCGGGGAGCTGTTTTTT

j_gene: TRBJ2-2
v_gene: TRBV27
d_gene: NA
abundance: NA
CDR3aa: CASSWDRSGGGELFF
CDR3nt: TGTGCCAGCAGTTGGGATCGAAGCGGAGGCGGGGAGCTGTTTTTT

j_gene: TRBJ2-3
v_gene: TRBV28
d_gene: TRBD2
abundance: NA
CDR3aa: CASWYSTGGTQYF
CDR3nt: TGTGCCAGCTGGTACTCGACGGGAGGGACGCAGTATTTT

j_gene: TRBJ2-3
v_gene: TRBV15
d_gene: TRBD1
abundance: once
CDR3aa: CATSSHRDRRDTQYF
CDR3nt: TGTGCCACCAGCAGCCACCGGGACAGGAGGGATACGCAGTATTTT

j_gene: TRBJ2-3
v_gene: TRBV6-1
d_gene: NA
abundance: NA
CDR3aa: CASSNDRSGTQYF
CDR3nt: TGTGCCAGCAGTAACGACAGGTCTGGTACGCAGTATTTT

j_gene: TRBJ1-2
v_gene: TRBV25-1
d_gene: NA
abundance: NA
CDR3aa: CASSGPSNYGYTF
CDR3nt: TGTGCCAGCAGTGGTCCATCTAACTATGGCTACACCTTC

j_gene: TRBJ2-3
v_gene: TRBV19
d_gene: NA
abundance: NA
CDR3aa: CASSIAGGTDTQYF
CDR3nt: TGTGCCAGTAGTATAGCCGGCGGAACAGATACGCAGTATTTT

j_gene: TRBJ1-4
v_gene: TRBV19
d_gene: NA
abundance: NA
CDR3aa: CASSISGRGGEKLFF
CDR3nt: TGTGCCAGTAGTATATCCGGCAGGGGTGGAGAAAAACTGTTTTTT

j_gene: TRBJ2-3
v_gene: TRBV28
d_gene: TRBD2
abundance: NA
CDR3aa: CASSPRTGLAGILLRTQYF
CDR3nt: TGTGCCAGCAGCCCCCGGACAGGACTAGCGGGAATACTACTAAGAACGCAGTATTTT

j_gene: TRBJ1-5
v_gene: TRBV27
d_gene: NA
abundance: NA
CDR3aa: CASSLHGQTYSNQPQHF
CDR3nt: TGTGCCAGCAGTTTACATGGACAGACATATAGCAATCAGCCCCAGCATTTT

j_gene: TRBJ2-3
v_gene: TRBV2
d_gene: NA
abundance: NA
CDR3aa: CASSEAPGVDTQYF
CDR3nt: TGTGCCAGCAGTGAAGCCCCAGGGGTAGATACGCAGTATTTT

j_gene: TRBJ2-1
v_gene: TRBV12-5
d_gene: TRBD2
abundance: NA
CDR3aa: CASGFTPGLAGGNEQFF
CDR3nt: TGTGCTAGTGGTTTTACCCCGGGACTAGCGGGTGGGAATGAGCAGTTCTTC

j_gene: TRBJ2-4
v_gene: TRBV9
d_gene: TRBD1
abundance: NA
CDR3aa: CASRETGTGGIQYF
CDR3nt: TGTGCCAGCAGGGAAACAGGGACAGGCGGCATTCAGTACTTC

j_gene: TRBJ2-3
v_gene: TRBV14
d_gene: NA
abundance: NA
CDR3aa: CASSRAAGLGTDTQYF
CDR3nt: TGTGCCAGCAGCCGGGCAGCGGGCTTGGGCACAGATACGCAGTATTTT

j_gene: TRBJ1-2
v_gene: TRBV19
d_gene: NA
abundance: once
CDR3aa: CASSSRPGGYTF
CDR3nt: TGTGCCAGTAGTTCGCGACCGGGAGGCTACACCTTC

j_gene: TRBJ2-7
v_gene: TRBV11-2
d_gene: NA
abundance: NA
CDR3aa: CASSFDRLVTYEQYF
CDR3nt: TGTGCCAGCAGCTTTGACAGATTAGTTACCTACGAGCAGTACTTC

j_gene: TRBJ2-3
v_gene: TRBV2
d_gene: TRBD1
abundance: NA
CDR3aa: CASSRQGAEADTQYF
CDR3nt: TGTGCCAGCAGTCGACAGGGGGCGGAGGCAGATACGCAGTATTTT

j_gene: TRBJ2-7
v_gene: TRBV30
d_gene: TRBD2
abundance: NA
CDR3aa: CAWSSGGAHEQYF
CDR3nt: TGTGCCTGGAGTTCGGGGGGTGCCCACGAGCAGTACTTC

j_gene: TRBJ2-7
v_gene: TRBV10-1
d_gene: TRBD2
abundance: NA
CDR3aa: CASSESSGLATHEQYF
CDR3nt: TGCGCCAGCAGTGAGTCCTCGGGACTAGCGACCCACGAGCAGTACTTC

j_gene: TRBJ2-7
v_gene: TRBV19
d_gene: NA
abundance: NA
CDR3aa: CASSITPPVIAGNEQYF
CDR3nt: TGTGCCAGTAGTATAACCCCCCCCGTCATAGCAGGGAACGAGCAGTACTTC

j_gene: TRBJ2-2
v_gene: TRBV29-1
d_gene: NA
abundance: NA
CDR3aa: CSVERGSGTGELFF
CDR3nt: TGCAGCGTTGAGAGGGGGTCGGGGACCGGGGAGCTGTTTTTT

j_gene: TRBJ2-1
v_gene: TRBV27
d_gene: TRBD1
abundance: NA
CDR3aa: CATCGGTGIFSSYNEQFF
CDR3nt: TGTGCCACTTGTGGAGGGACAGGAATATTTAGCTCCTACAATGAGCAGTTCTTC

j_gene: TRBJ1-5
v_gene: TRBV6-1
d_gene: NA
abundance: NA
CDR3aa: CASSELTVGQPQHF
CDR3nt: TGTGCCAGCAGTGAACTGACAGTAGGTCAGCCCCAGCATTTT